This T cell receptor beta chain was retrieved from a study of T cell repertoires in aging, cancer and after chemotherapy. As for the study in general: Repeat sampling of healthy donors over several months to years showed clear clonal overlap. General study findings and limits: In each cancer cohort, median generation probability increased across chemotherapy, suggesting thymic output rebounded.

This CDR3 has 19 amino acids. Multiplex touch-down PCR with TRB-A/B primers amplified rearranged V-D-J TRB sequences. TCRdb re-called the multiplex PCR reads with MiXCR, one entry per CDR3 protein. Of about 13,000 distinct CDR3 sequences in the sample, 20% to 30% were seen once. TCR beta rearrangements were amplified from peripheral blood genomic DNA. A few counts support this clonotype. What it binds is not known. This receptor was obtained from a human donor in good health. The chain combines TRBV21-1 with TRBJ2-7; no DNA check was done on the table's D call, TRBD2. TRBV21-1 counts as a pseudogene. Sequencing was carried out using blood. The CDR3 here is CASSNRAQGRTATSYEQYV. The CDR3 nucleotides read TGTGCCAGCAGCAATCGGGCCCAGGGGAGGACAGCAACCTCCTACGAGCAGTACGTC.